The present entry profiles one TCR beta chain with its context. Trimming pared 8 bases from V and 6 bases from J, leaving 16 bases between. CDR1 is LNHDA, CDR2 SQIVND, per germline (reference sequence). This CDR3 contains 14 residues. Data came from immunoSEQ multiplex PCR; TCRdb stores just in-frame clones and leaves some out. This table holds about 190,000 clones, roughly four fifths found once. The data are from a study of blood T cell repertoires in COVID-19. Study information: Acute and convalescent COVID-19 samples came from the United States, Italy and Spain. The cDNA or gDNA used as material had been derived from T cells, B-cell-depleted T cells, or PBMCs.

This rearrangement joins TRBV19 to TRBJ1-4; D may be TRBD1 (5 bases). The sequenced sample was peripheral blood. The receptor was derived from a man aged 25-40 years with active or convalescent COVID-19. CDR3 sequence (DNA): TGTGCCAGTGCTGTAGGGGCAGGTGATGAAAAACTGTTTTTT. Translating it yields CASAVGAGDEKLFF.